Listed here are 2 T cell receptor beta chains from one sample, sequenced in a study of tumor and adjacent non-tumor tissue in lung cancer. TCRbeta libraries were built with three rounds of nested PCR, modified from ARM-PCR. TCRdb reprocessed the multiplex PCR reads via MiXCR and lists one record per CDR3 protein. Here the sample spans 90,000 to 110,000 distinct CDR3 sequences, roughly 80% being singletons. RNA was extracted from bulk tissue without any cell sorting. The sequenced sample consisted of lung tumor tissue. The receptors derive from a woman in her sixties with non-small cell lung cancer.

Points on this clonotype: No conserved phenylalanine or tryptophan is present at the end of the CDR3, so a read error is the likely explanation. This chain uses TRBV11-3 with TRBJ2-7, with D possibly being TRBD1 or TRBD2 (5 bases each). The CDR3 is 14 amino acids. V lost 4 bases, J lost 0 bases, and 10 bases lay in between. Germline CDR1 SGHNT, CDR2 YENEEA. The CDR3, as DNA: TGTGCCAGCAGCTGGGGGATAGTCTCCTACGAGCAGTACCTC. Translated, it gives CASSWGIVSYEQYL.

Comment on this clonotype: The junction shows a germline mismatch at one end, possibly a read error. V gene TRBV20-1 combines with J gene TRBJ1-6, with D perhaps TRBD1 (6 bases). The CDR3 covers 15 residues. Germline-derived CDR1 and CDR2 are DFQATT and SNEGSKA (reference sequence). CDR3 residues: CGALGPGAGLSPLHF. The CDR3, as DNA: TGCGGTGCGCTAGGGCCGGGGGCAGGATTGTCACCCCTCCACTTT.